This T cell receptor (beta chain) was retrieved from a study of T cell responses to AZD1222 COVID-19 vaccine. Study-wide results and caveats: Just six people given AZD1222 tested seropositive at baseline. White British people made up most donors, females outnumbered males, and clonal diversity was possibly underestimated. Regions 160-218 and 743-854 held dominance among vaccine-associated CD4 TCRs, which spanned spike.

Remarks on this clone: Its antigen is undetermined.

Produced via immunoSEQ multiplex PCR; TCRdb's table is partial and in-frame only. The table shows approximately 150,000 clones, with 90% to 95% occurring only once. The sequence came from an adult in good health. The sequencing here drew on peripheral blood, taken on day 0 of AZD1222 vaccination.

The CDR3 region is CASRPDRRAEAFF. In DNA, the CDR3 is TGTGCCAGCAGACCCGACAGGAGAGCTGAAGCTTTCTTT. This chain links TRBV5-4 with TRBJ1-1, with D perhaps TRBD1 (6 bases). V lost 5 bases, J lost 6 bases, and 14 bases lay in between. CDR1 and CDR2 (germline): SGHNT, YYREEE (reference sequence). The CDR3 has 13 amino acids.